Presented here are 4 T cell receptor beta chains from one specimen sequenced in a study of CD8+ T cells in alopecia areata. RNA extraction was followed by reverse transcription into cDNA, which acted as the sequencing template. Sequencing was performed with immunoSEQ multiplex PCR; in TCRdb, only in-frame clones are kept and a portion is missing. The profile shows roughly 110,000 clones, roughly three fifths of them singletons. The treatment is: oral pan-JAK inhibitor, 5-10 mg twice daily. Sequences were derived from CD8+ T cells sorted from blood, sampled at week 24, from a patient treated with tofacitinib. These receptors were collected from a human donor with alopecia areata.

The chain uses TRBV4-1 and TRBJ1-1, with D tentatively TRBD1 (5 bases). This CDR3 is 15 amino acids long. V lost 0 bases and J 1 base, leaving 9 bases between the germline ends. CDR1 MGHRA and CDR2 YSYEKL come from the germline V gene. The DNA for the CDR3 is TGCGCCAGCAGCCAAGAAGGGGAGGCGAACACTGAAGCTTTCTTT. Its protein is CASSQEGEANTEAFF.

The genes are TRBV27 and TRBJ1-1; D remains unclear. This CDR3 has 13 residues. Per the germline V gene, CDR1 is MNHEY and CDR2 is SMNVEV (reference sequence). The V gene lost 2 bases and the J gene lost 1 base, with 5 bases spanning the gap. For the CDR3, the DNA is TGTGCCAGCAGTTTAAATGGGAACACTGAAGCTTTCTTT. This gives the protein CASSLNGNTEAFF.

This clone was counted only a few times. This rearrangement joins TRBV14 to TRBJ2-1; no reliable D call. Trimming removed 1 base from V and 5 bases from J, with 12 bases in between. From germline, CDR1 is SGHDN and CDR2 FVKESK. The CDR3 runs 15 residues. CDR3 region: CASSQVRTADNEQFF. CDR3 DNA sequence: TGTGCCAGCAGCCAAGTACGTACGGCTGACAATGAGCAGTTCTTC.

The rearrangement joins TRBV4-2 to TRBJ2-7; possibly TRBD2 for D (5 bases). Germline CDR1 reads LGHNA; CDR2 reads YNFKEQ. The CDR3 runs 15 residues. Trimming removed 0 bases from V and 1 base from J, with 10 bases in between. Here the CDR3 reads CASSQDQSGSYEQYF. Here the CDR3 DNA reads TGTGCCAGCAGCCAAGATCAGAGCGGATCCTACGAGCAGTACTTC.